These 15 T cell receptor beta chains came from one sample sequenced in a study of T cells in tumors after PD-1 blockade. Assay used: immunoSEQ multiplex PCR; TCRdb lists only in-frame clones, some missing. The sample carries some 14,000 clones, roughly 80% recorded once. This specimen consisted of PBMCs, obtained after anti-PD-1 treatment. These receptors originate from a human donor with basal cell carcinoma.

This rearrangement joins TRBV4-1 to TRBJ2-7; no definite D call. From germline, CDR1 is MGHRA and CDR2 YSYEKL. V was pared by 1 base and J by 0 bases, with 7 bases between. The length of the CDR3 is 14 residues. The CDR3 DNA reads TGCGCCAGCAGCCAAGGACGGAGCTCCTACGAGCAGTACTTC. Translation: CASSQGRSSYEQYF.

The CDR3 spells CASRRGRENTEAFF. DNA for the CDR3: TGTGCCAGCAGAAGGGGGAGGGAGAACACTGAAGCTTTCTTT. The chain employs TRBV9 and TRBJ1-1; a possible D gene is TRBD1 (6 bases). The CDR3 loop spans 14 amino acids. CDR1 and CDR2 from the germline V gene are SGDLS and YYNGEE. V gave up 5 bases and J gave up 1 base, with 12 bases separating them.

The chain couples TRBV19 to TRBJ1-6, with 7 bases matching TRBD1. The length of the CDR3 is 17 residues. V shed 6 bases and J 9 bases; nucleotides not matched to a gene: 17. Germline CDR1 LNHDA, CDR2 SQIVND (reference sequence). The CDR3 protein is CASRTSGQPGGSSPLHF. The CDR3 nucleotides read TGTGCCAGTAGAACCTCGGGACAGCCAGGGGGGAGTTCACCCCTCCACTTT.

CDR3 loop: CAIRDRGGNEQFF. DNA of the CDR3: TGTGCCATCCGAGACAGGGGGGGCAATGAGCAGTTCTTC. The chain carries TRBV10-3 and TRBJ2-1, with 9 nucleotides matching TRBD1. This CDR3 region has 13 residues. Germline lookup yields CDR1 ENHRY and CDR2 SYGVKD. With V trimmed by 8 bases and J by 6 bases, 5 bases remained unmatched.

The CDR3 is CASSLAGAGETQYF. CDR3 DNA: TGCGCCAGCAGCTTGGCTGGGGCGGGAGAGACCCAGTACTTC. This sequence joins TRBV5-1 and TRBJ2-5; possibly TRBD1 or TRBD2 for D (5 bases each). The CDR3 runs to 14 residues. V was shortened by 0 bases and J by 4 bases, with 10 bases between the two germline ends. CDR1 is SGHRS and CDR2 is YFSETQ in the germline V gene. Together with reference TRBV5-1 and TRBJ2-5, the CDR3 gives the full variable domain: KAGVTQTPRYLIKTRGQQVTLSCSPISGHRSVSWYQQTPGQGLQFLFEYFSETQRNKGNFPGRFSGRQFSNSRSEMNVSTLELGDSALYLCASSLAGAGETQYFGPGTRLLVL.

This clone was seen a handful of times. The rearrangement joins TRBV7-6 to TRBJ2-7, with TRBD1 matching 9 bases. This CDR3 has 13 residues. V dropped 5 bases and J dropped 6; count of bases not matched to a gene: 5. Germline CDR1 SGHVS, CDR2 FNYEAQ. The CDR3 spells CASSIGQGPEQYF. Here the CDR3 DNA reads TGTGCCAGCAGCATCGGACAGGGGCCCGAGCAGTACTTC. The whole variable domain, remainder taken from reference TRBV7-6 and TRBJ2-7, is GAGVSQSPRYKVTKRGQDVALRCDPISGHVSLYWYRQALGQGPEFLTYFNYEAQQDKSGLPNDRFSAERPEGSISTLTIQRTEQRDSAMYRCASSIGQGPEQYFGPGTRLTVT.

The chain has TRBV25-1 and TRBJ1-6; D not certain. Germline CDR1 MGHDK, CDR2 SYGVNS. This CDR3 has 17 residues. V lost 1 base to trimming and J lost 6 bases, with 16 bases between them. CDR3 sequence (DNA): TGTGCCAGCAGTGAATTTCCCGGTCGAGGGATTAATTCACCCCTCCACTTT. Encoded protein: CASSEFPGRGINSPLHF.

The chain uses TRBV28 and TRBJ1-5; no firm D call. CDR3 length: 14 amino acids. Germline loops: CDR1 MDHEN, CDR2 SYDVKM. V lost 3 bases, J lost 3 bases, and 9 bases lay in between. CDR3 DNA: TGTGCCAGCAGTTTCGACGGGTACAATCAGCCCCAGCATTTT. Protein sequence: CASSFDGYNQPQHF.

This chain joins TRBV2 and TRBJ1-5, with D perhaps matching TRBD1 (5 bases). The CDR3 spans 17 residues. Germline V CDR1 and CDR2: SNHLY, FYNNEI. V dropped 0 bases and J dropped 4 bases, with 16 bases sitting between them. Here the CDR3 reads CASSEALGTPGNQPQHF. CDR3 nucleotides: TGTGCCAGCAGTGAAGCGCTGGGGACCCCGGGAAATCAGCCCCAGCATTTT. Filled out from reference TRBV2 and TRBJ1-5, the complete variable domain reads EPEVTQTPSHQVTQMGQEVILRCVPISNHLYFYWYRQILGQKVEFLVSFYNNEISEKSEIFDDQFSVERPDGSNFTLKIRSTKLEDSAMYFCASSEALGTPGNQPQHFGDGTRLSIL.

The J gene is TRBJ1-3, the V gene TRBV21-1; the table's TRBD1 call for D was not verified on the DNA. TRBV21-1 counts as a pseudogene. The CDR3 totals 22 residues. DNA for the CDR3: TGTGCCAGCAGCTTCAAAATAGGCATTGGGGACAGGGGCCTCCCCTCTGGAAACACCATATATTTT. Protein product: CASSFKIGIGDRGLPSGNTIYF.

This clone was found a few times. The chain carries TRBV24-1 and TRBJ2-2, with 9 bases fitting TRBD2. V was pared by 0 bases and J by 0 bases, with 4 bases of the junction left unmatched. Germline V gives CDR1 KGHDR, CDR2 SFDVKD. The CDR3 loop spans 18 amino acids. For the CDR3, the DNA is TGTGCCACCAGTGATTTGACTCGCGGGAGGGCGAACACCGGGGAGCTGTTTTTT. It specifies CATSDLTRGRANTGELFF.

The genes are TRBV4-1 and TRBJ2-1; D possibly corresponds to TRBD2 (6 bases). This CDR3 has 16 amino acids. V lost 4 bases, J lost 5 bases, and 18 bases lay in between. Germline CDR1 and CDR2: MGHRA and YSYEKL. CDR3 residues: CASSLISRRGDNEQFF. In DNA form, the CDR3 reads TGCGCCAGCAGCCTTATATCGAGGCGGGGCGACAATGAGCAGTTCTTC.

The chain employs TRBV5-1 and TRBJ1-1, with a weak D call TRBD1 (6 bases). CDR1 SGHRS and CDR2 YFSETQ come from the germline V gene. The V gene lost 0 bases and the J gene lost 0 bases, with 12 bases spanning the gap. This CDR3 region has 16 residues. Here the CDR3 reads CASSLVQGRMNTEAFF. The CDR3 DNA reads as TGCGCCAGCAGCTTGGTTCAGGGGAGAATGAACACTGAAGCTTTCTTT.

This chain links TRBV28 with TRBJ2-2; D possibly uses TRBD1 or TRBD2 (6 bases each). This CDR3 is 14 amino acids long. CDR1 MDHEN and CDR2 SYDVKM come from the germline V gene. The ends were cut back, 4 bases at V and 9 bases at J, with 15 bases in the middle. CDR3 in amino acids: CASSSLGGNWELFF. CDR3 nucleotide sequence: TGTGCCAGCAGTTCCTTAGGGGGGAATTGGGAGCTGTTTTTT. The full variable domain, in which reference TRBV28 and TRBJ2-2 provide the parts outside the CDR3, is DVKVTQSSRYLVKRTGEKVFLECVQDMDHENMFWYRQDPGLGLRLIYFSYDVKMKEKGDIPEGYSVSREKKERFSLILESASTNQTSMYLCASSSLGGNWELFFGEGSRLTVL.

This clone has a single count. This chain uses TRBV9 with TRBJ2-1; tentatively, D is TRBD1 (6 bases). The CDR3 is made up of 13 amino acids. Germline-derived CDR1 and CDR2 are SGDLS and YYNGEE. V was trimmed by 4 bases and J by 6 bases, leaving 11 bases between them. In DNA, the CDR3 is TGTGCCAGCAGCCCCAGACAGGCCAATGAGCAGTTCTTC. Protein: CASSPRQANEQFF.